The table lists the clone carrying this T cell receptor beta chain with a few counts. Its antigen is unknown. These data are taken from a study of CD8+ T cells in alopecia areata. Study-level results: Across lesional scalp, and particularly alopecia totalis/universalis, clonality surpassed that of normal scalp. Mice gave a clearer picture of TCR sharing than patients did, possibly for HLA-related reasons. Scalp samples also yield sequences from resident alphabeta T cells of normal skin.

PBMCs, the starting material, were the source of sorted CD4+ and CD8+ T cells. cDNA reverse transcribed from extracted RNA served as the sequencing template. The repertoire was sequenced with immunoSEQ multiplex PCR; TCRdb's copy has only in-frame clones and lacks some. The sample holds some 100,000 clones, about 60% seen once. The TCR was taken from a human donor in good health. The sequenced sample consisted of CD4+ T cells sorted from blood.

CDR3 residues: CAIGSGSTDTQYF. As DNA, the CDR3 is TGTGCCATCGGGAGCGGAAGCACAGATACGCAGTATTTT. This chain joins TRBV10-3 and TRBJ2-3, with D tentatively TRBD2 (5 bases). There are 13 residues in the CDR3. Germline-derived CDR1 and CDR2 are ENHRY and SYGVKD. The V gene lost 8 bases and the J gene lost 0 bases, with 9 bases spanning the gap.